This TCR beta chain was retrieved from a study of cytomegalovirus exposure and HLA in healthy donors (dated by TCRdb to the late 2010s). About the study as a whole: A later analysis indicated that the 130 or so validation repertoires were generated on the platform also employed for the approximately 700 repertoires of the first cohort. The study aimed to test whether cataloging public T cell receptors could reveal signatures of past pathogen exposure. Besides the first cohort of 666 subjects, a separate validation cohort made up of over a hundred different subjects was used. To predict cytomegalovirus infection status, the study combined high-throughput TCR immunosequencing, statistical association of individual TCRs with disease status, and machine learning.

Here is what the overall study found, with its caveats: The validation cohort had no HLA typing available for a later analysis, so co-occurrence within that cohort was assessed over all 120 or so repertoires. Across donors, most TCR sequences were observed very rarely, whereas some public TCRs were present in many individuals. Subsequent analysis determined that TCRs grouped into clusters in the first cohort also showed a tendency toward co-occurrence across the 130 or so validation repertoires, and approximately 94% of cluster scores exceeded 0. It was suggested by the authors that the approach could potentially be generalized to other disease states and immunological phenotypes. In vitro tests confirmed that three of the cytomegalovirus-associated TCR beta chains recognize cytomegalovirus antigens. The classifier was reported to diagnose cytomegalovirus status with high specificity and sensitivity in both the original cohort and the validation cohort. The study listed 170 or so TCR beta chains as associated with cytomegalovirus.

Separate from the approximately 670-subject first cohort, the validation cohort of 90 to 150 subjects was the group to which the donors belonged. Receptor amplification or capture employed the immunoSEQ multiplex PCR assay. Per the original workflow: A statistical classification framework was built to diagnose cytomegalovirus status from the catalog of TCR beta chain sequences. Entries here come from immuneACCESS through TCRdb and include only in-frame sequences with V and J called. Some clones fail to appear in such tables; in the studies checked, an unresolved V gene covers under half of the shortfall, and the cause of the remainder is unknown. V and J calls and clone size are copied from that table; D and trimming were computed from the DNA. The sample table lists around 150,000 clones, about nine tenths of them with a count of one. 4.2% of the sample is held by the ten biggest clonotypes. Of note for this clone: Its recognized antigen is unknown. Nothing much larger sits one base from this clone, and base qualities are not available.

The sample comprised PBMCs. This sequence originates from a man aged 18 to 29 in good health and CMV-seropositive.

The nucleotide sequence is given as TGTGCCAGCAGCTTATTACCAGGGAGGGCCCAGGGTGAGCAGTTCTTC. The encoded protein is CASSLLPGRAQGEQFF. The rearrangement combines TRBV7-3 with TRBJ2-1; the central 7 bases match TRBD2. Unmatched junction bases come to 13, with V trimmed by 2 bases and J by 9 bases. The germline V gene encodes CDR1 SGHTA and CDR2 FQGTGA. The CDR3 sequence holds 16 residues, the cysteine and phenylalanine included. The DNA shown is the 48-base CDR3, in frame from base 1.